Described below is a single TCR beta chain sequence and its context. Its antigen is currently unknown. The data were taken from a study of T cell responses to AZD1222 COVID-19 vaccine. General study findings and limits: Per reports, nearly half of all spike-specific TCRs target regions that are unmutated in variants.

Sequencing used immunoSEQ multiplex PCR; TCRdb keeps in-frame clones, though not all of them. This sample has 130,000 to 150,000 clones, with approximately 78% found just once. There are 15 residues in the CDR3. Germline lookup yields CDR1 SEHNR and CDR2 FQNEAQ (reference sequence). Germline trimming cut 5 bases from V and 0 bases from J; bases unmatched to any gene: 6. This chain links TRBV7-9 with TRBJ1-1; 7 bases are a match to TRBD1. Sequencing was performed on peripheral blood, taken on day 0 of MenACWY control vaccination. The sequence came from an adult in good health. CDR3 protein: CASSANRGMNTEAFF. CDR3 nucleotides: TGTGCCAGCAGCGCCAACAGGGGAATGAACACTGAAGCTTTCTTT.